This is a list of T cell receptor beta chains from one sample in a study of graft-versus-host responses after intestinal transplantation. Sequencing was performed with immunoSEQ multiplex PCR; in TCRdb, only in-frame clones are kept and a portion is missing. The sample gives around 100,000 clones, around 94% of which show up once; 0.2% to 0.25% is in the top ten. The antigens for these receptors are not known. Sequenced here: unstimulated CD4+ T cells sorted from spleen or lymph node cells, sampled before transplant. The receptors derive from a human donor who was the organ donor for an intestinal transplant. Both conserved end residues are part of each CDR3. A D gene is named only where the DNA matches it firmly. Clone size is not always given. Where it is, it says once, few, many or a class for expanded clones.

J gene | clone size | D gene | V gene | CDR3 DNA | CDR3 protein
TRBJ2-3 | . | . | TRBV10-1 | TGCGCCAGCAGTGACAGGGGTAATAGCGATACGCAGTATTTT | CASSDRGNSDTQYF
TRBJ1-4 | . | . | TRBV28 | TGTGCCAGCAGTTTCCTTGACAACCATAATGAAAAACTGTTTTTT | CASSFLDNHNEKLFF
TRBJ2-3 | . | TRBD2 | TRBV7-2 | TGTGCCAGCAGCCAACGACTAGCGGTAGGAGGGGCGGATACGCAGTATTTT | CASSQRLAVGGADTQYF
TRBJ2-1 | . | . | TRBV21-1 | TGTGCCAGCAGCAAATTCCATAGCGGGAATATTTCATGGGCCTACAATGAGCAGTTCTTC | CASSKFHSGNISWAYNEQFF
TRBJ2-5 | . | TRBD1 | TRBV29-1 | TGCAGCGGCGGACAGGGGCCGTCCGAGACCCAGTACTTC | CSGGQGPSETQYF
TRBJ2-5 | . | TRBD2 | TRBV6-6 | TGTGCCAGCAGTTACTCCCTAGCGGGAGTGGAGACCCAGTACTTC | CASSYSLAGVETQYF
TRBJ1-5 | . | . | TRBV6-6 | TGTGCCAGCAGTCGCGATAGCAATCAGCCCCAGCATTTT | CASSRDSNQPQHF
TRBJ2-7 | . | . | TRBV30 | TGTGCCTGGAGTTCTCTCAGGTCCATAAGGGCACACGAGCAGTACTTC | CAWSSLRSIRAHEQYF
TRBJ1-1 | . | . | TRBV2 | TGTGCCAGCAGGGCCGGGAGTTACGTGAACACTGAAGCTTTCTTT | CASRAGSYVNTEAFF
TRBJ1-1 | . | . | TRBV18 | TGTGCCAGCTCACTTGGGACATTGAACACTGAAGCTTTCTTT | CASSLGTLNTEAFF
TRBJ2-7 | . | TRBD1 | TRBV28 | TGTGCCAGCAGTTTATCGGGGACAGGGGACTACGAGCAGTACTTC | CASSLSGTGDYEQYF
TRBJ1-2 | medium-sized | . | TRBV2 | TGTGCCAGCAGCCCAGACTCGACGACCTACTATGGCTACACCTTC | CASSPDSTTYYGYTF
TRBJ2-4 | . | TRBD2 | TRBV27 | TGTGCCAGCACCCCCCTAGCGGGATATCCGATAGGAGCCAAAAACATTCAGTACTTC | CASTPLAGYPIGAKNIQYF
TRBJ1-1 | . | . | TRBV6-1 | TGTGCCAGCAGTGAAGCGCGGATAGTATTGAACGCTGAAGCTTTCTTT | CASSEARIVLNAEAFF
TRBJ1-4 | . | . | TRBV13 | TGTGCCAGCAGCGGAGCCTCCTCGTCTGACAACAAAAAACTGTTTTTT | CASSGASSSDNKKLFF
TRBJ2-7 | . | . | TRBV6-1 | TGTGCCAGCAGGTCGGACTTCTACGAGCAGTACTTC | CASRSDFYEQYF
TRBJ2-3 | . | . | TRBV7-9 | TGTGCCAGCAGCCCAAGCTCCGTCACAGATACGCAGTATTTT | CASSPSSVTDTQYF
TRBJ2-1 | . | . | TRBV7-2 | TGTGCCAGCAGCTTGGACCTGAGCTCCTACAATGAGCAGTTCTTC | CASSLDLSSYNEQFF
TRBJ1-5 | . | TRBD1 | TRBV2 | TGTGCCAGCAGCGCAGGGGGCCCCAATCAGCCCCAGCATTTT | CASSAGGPNQPQHF
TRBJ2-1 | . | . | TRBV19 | TGTGCCAGTAGCGCCGGGACTTGGGAGCAGTTCTTC | CASSAGTWEQFF
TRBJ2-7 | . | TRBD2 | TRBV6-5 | TGTGCCAGCAGTTATGCAACTAGCGGGTACGAGCAGTACTTC | CASSYATSGYEQYF
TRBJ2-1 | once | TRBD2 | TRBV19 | TGTGCCAGTAGTATAGCAGCGGGAGTCGAGCAGTTCTTC | CASSIAAGVEQFF
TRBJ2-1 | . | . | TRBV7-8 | TGTGCCAGCAGCTTAGGTGACGGGAGAATTAATGAGCAGTTCTTC | CASSLGDGRINEQFF
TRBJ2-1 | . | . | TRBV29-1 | TGCAGCTACCTGCCACTAGCAAATGAGCAGTTCTTC | CSYLPLANEQFF
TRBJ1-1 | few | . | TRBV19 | TGTGCCAGTAGCTATCGGGGGAACACTGAAGCTTTCTTT | CASSYRGNTEAFF
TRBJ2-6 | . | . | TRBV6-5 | TGTGCCAGCACCCGAACGAGTGCCGGGGCCAACGTCCTGACTTTC | CASTRTSAGANVLTF
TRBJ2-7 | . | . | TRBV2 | TGTGCCAGCAGTGAATGGGCAGGGAGCTCCTACGAGCAGTACTTC | CASSEWAGSSYEQYF
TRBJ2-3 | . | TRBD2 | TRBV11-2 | TGTGCCAGCAGCTTAGACCTAGCGGTTAGCACAGATACGCAGTATTTT | CASSLDLAVSTDTQYF
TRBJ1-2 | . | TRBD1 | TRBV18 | TGTGCCAGCTCCCCTGTTCGAAAACAGGGGGCAGCTTATGGCTACACCTTC | CASSPVRKQGAAYGYTF
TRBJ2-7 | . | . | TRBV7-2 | TGTGCCAGCAGCTCCTCTCCGGAAGTCCCTGCCTACGAGCAGTACTTC | CASSSSPEVPAYEQYF
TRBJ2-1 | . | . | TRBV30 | TGTGCCTGGAGTGTGAGGGCTACTAGGTACAATGAGCAGTTCTTC | CAWSVRATRYNEQFF
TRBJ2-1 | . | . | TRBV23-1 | TGCGCCAGCAGTCAAATTGCTAGCGAAAGCTCCTACAATGAGCAGTTCTTC | CASSQIASESSYNEQFF
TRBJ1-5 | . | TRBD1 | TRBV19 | TGTGCCAGTAGTGGACGGGACAGGGGAGGAGGCAATCAGCCCCAGCATTTT | CASSGRDRGGGNQPQHF
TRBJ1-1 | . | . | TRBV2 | TGTGCCAGCAGGTCGGGGGGCACTGAAGCTTTCTTT | CASRSGGTEAFF
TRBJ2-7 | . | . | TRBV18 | TGTGCCAGCTCATCTGACAGGAGCTCCTACGAGCAGTACTTC | CASSSDRSSYEQYF
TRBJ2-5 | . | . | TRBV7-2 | TGTGCCAGCAGCATCAAGTTCTCGGGGGGCAAGGAGACCCAGTACTTC | CASSIKFSGGKETQYF
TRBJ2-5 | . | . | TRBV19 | TGTGCCAGTAGTACTGGGACAGCGGGAGTAGAGACCCAGTACTTC | CASSTGTAGVETQYF
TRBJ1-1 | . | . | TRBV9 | TGTGCCAGCAGCGTAGCTCTGAGGTCCCCAGCTTTCTTT | CASSVALRSPAFF
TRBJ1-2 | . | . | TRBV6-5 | TGTGCCAGCAGTTACGGCGGGGCTCGGGGCTACACCTTC | CASSYGGARGYTF
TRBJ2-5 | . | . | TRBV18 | TGTGCCAGCTCTCCTTATCAAGAGACCCAGTACTTC | CASSPYQETQYF
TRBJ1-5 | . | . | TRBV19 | TGTGCCAGTAGTATAGCGGAAGGTCAGCCCCAGCATTTT | CASSIAEGQPQHF
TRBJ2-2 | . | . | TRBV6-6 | TGTGCCAGCAGCCGGCTCACCGGGGAGCTGTTTTTT | CASSRLTGELFF
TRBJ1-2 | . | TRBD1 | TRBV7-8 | TGTGCCAGCAGCGGAGGGACAGGTGGGAACTATGGCTACACCTTC | CASSGGTGGNYGYTF